One sample yielded the 16 T cell receptor beta chains listed below, sequenced in a study of shared T cell receptors in the human thymus. Here immunoSEQ multiplex PCR was the method, and the copy in TCRdb shows in-frame clones only, minus some. The sample holds about 710,000 clones, more than 75% seen once. The data also belong to a second study, concerning human thymus T cells.

The sequenced material came from thymocytes. These receptors were taken from a boy in the first two years of life with a congenital heart defect.

The rearrangement joins TRBV30 to TRBJ2-3, with 7 bases lining up with TRBD1. V gave up 3 bases and J gave up 2 bases; unmatched junction bases: 8. This CDR3 comprises 15 residues. CDR1 GTSNPN and CDR2 SVGIG come from the germline V gene (reference sequence). This CDR3 reads CAWSPGQENTDTQYF. In nucleotides, the CDR3 is TGTGCCTGGAGCCCAGGACAGGAGAACACAGATACGCAGTATTTT.

This clone came up a few times. The chain recombines TRBV28 with TRBJ1-5; D possibly corresponds to TRBD1 (5 bases). Germline lookup yields CDR1 MDHEN and CDR2 SYDVKM. The CDR3 has 15 amino acids. V lost 5 bases to trimming and J lost 1 base, with 12 bases between them. This chain's CDR3 is CASSPQGLSNQPQHF. The CDR3 DNA sequence: TGTGCCAGCAGTCCCCAGGGTTTGAGCAATCAGCCCCAGCATTTT.

The CDR3 sequence: CASSLEQVADSPLHF. CDR3 bases: TGCGCCAGCAGCTTGGAACAGGTCGCGGATTCACCCCTCCACTTT. This rearrangement joins TRBV5-1 to TRBJ1-6; D may be TRBD1 (5 bases). Per germline, CDR1 SGHRS and CDR2 YFSETQ. The CDR3 has 15 residues. Trimming took off 0 bases at V and 8 bases at J, with 12 bases between the two ends.

In this sample, this clone turned up a few times. The chain uses TRBV30 and TRBJ2-5; 7 nucleotides match TRBD1. Germline V gene sequence: CDR1 GTSNPN, CDR2 SVGIG (reference sequence). CDR3 size: 13 residues. The J segment lost 2 bases and the V segment lost 7 bases, leaving 7 bases of the junction unmatched. The CDR3 is CASQGETQETQYF. The DNA of the CDR3 is TGTGCCTCCCAGGGGGAGACACAAGAGACCCAGTACTTC.

The V gene is TRBV6-6, the J gene TRBJ2-1; 14 bases match TRBD2. J was trimmed by 5 bases and V by 4 bases; bases with no gene match: 1. Germline V gene sequence: CDR1 MNHNY, CDR2 SVGAGI (reference sequence). The CDR3 is made up of 15 amino acids. CDR3 amino acids: CASSSGLAGDNEQFF. DNA of the CDR3: TGTGCCAGCAGTTCGGGACTAGCGGGGGACAATGAGCAGTTCTTC.

The chain combines TRBV11-2 with TRBJ1-2; 7 nucleotides match TRBD1. After removal of 1 base from V and 6 bases from J, the junction contained 5 bases not matched to a gene. The CDR3 covers 14 residues. The germline gives CDR1 SGHAT, CDR2 FQNNGV. The DNA for the CDR3 is TGTGCCAGCAGCTTAGTCCTCCAGGGGGATGGCTACACCTTC. Its protein product is CASSLVLQGDGYTF.

The chain recombines TRBV18 with TRBJ2-3, with TRBD1 identical over 7 bases. The junction had 4 bases not matched to a gene; V was cut back by 3 bases and J by 10 bases. The CDR3 length is 12 residues. Looked up from germline, CDR1 is KGHSH and CDR2 is LQKENI. CDR3: CASSPGQKAQYF. The CDR3 coding sequence is TGTGCCAGCTCACCGGGACAGAAAGCGCAGTATTTT.

This clone was recorded once. The chain combines TRBV9 with TRBJ2-5; TRBD2 agrees at 15 bases. The trim removed 3 bases at V and 5 bases at J, leaving 20 bases unmatched. CDR1 and CDR2 (germline): SGDLS, YYNGEE. The CDR3 runs to 21 residues. The CDR3 region has the DNA TGTGCCAGCAGCGCCCGGAAAACCCCGGGACTAGCGGGGGGCGTGGGTGAGACCCAGTACTTC. Amino acids: CASSARKTPGLAGGVGETQYF.

The CDR3 protein is CASSIGEGPADTEAFF. CDR3 DNA: TGTGCCAGTAGTATCGGAGAGGGTCCGGCGGACACTGAAGCTTTCTTT. The rearrangement joins TRBV19 to TRBJ1-1; D gene unclear. Germline CDR1 LNHDA, CDR2 SQIVND (reference sequence). This CDR3 comprises 16 residues. Trimming took 3 bases from V and 3 from J, leaving 17 bases between them.

The rearrangement uses TRBV5-1 and TRBJ2-7; 11 nucleotides agree with TRBD2. CDR1 is SGHRS and CDR2 is YFSETQ in the germline V gene. Trimming removed 3 bases from V and 3 bases from J; junction bases left unmatched: 5. This CDR3 spans 15 amino acids. This CDR3 is CASSSLAGGLYEQYF. The CDR3, as DNA: TGCGCCAGCAGCTCCTTAGCGGGGGGGCTCTACGAGCAGTACTTC.

V gene TRBV19 combines with J gene TRBJ2-5; maybe TRBD2 (6 bases). V was shortened by 6 bases and J by 5 bases, with 22 bases between the two germline ends. The CDR3 loop spans 16 amino acids. CDR1 and CDR2 (germline): LNHDA, SQIVND (reference sequence). The DNA of the CDR3 is TGTGCCAGTAGCCCGTTTGTCCGGGGGAGGTGGGAGACCCAGTACTTC. It specifies CASSPFVRGRWETQYF.

The rearrangement joins TRBV29-1 to TRBJ2-1, with 7 nucleotides matching TRBD1. There are 12 residues in the CDR3. V was clipped by 4 bases and J by 3 bases; unmatched bases: 0. CDR1 is SQVTM, CDR2 ANQGSEA, per germline. CDR3 residues: CSVGQGYNEQFF. CDR3 nucleotide sequence: TGCAGCGTTGGACAGGGCTACAATGAGCAGTTCTTC.

Concerning this clone: At one of its ends the junction is not consistent with the germline gene, which may arise from a read error. In the same sample, other DNA sequences code for this CDR3. V gene TRBV27 combines with J gene TRBJ1-6; 8 nucleotides align to TRBD1. The CDR3 runs 14 residues. Germline V gene lookup returns CDR1 MNHEY and CDR2 SMNVEV (reference sequence). The CDR3 is CASWDRRDNSPLHF. The CDR3 DNA reads TGTGCCAGCTGGGACAGGAGAGATAATTCCCCCCTCCACTTT.

V and J are TRBV6-5 and TRBJ2-5, with D tentatively TRBD1 (6 bases). Germline V gives CDR1 MNHEY, CDR2 SVGAGI. This CDR3 has 13 amino acids. V lost 5 bases, J lost 5 bases, and 12 bases lay in between. The CDR3 here is CASSDTGFETQYF. CDR3 coding DNA: TGTGCCAGCAGTGATACAGGGTTTGAGACCCAGTACTTC.

Details on this clone: In the same sample, other DNA sequences code for this CDR3. The chain recombines TRBV7-2 with TRBJ2-7; D possibly corresponds to TRBD2 (6 bases). V lost 2 bases and J 3 bases, leaving 20 bases between the germline ends. The CDR3 totals 17 residues. Germline assignment: CDR1 SGHTA and CDR2 FQGNSA. CDR3 residues: CASSLPGGSAQNYEQYF. The CDR3 coding sequence is TGTGCCAGCAGCTTACCCGGAGGGTCGGCGCAAAACTACGAGCAGTACTTC. Using reference TRBV7-2 and TRBJ2-7 for the parts outside the CDR3, the full variable domain is GAGVSQSPSNKVTEKGKDVELRCDPISGHTALYWYRQSLGQGLEFLIYFQGNSAPDKSGLPSDRFSAERTGGSVSTLTIQRTQQEDSAVYLCASSLPGGSAQNYEQYFGPGTRLTVT.

V usage is TRBV28 and J usage is TRBJ1-5, with a weak D call TRBD1 (6 bases). V gave up 3 bases and J gave up 5 bases, with 17 bases separating them. CDR1 and CDR2 (germline): MDHEN, SYDVKM. This CDR3 has 16 residues. The CDR3: CASSFLAPGAYQPQHF. The CDR3 nucleotides read TGTGCCAGCAGTTTTCTCGCCCCAGGGGCCTATCAGCCCCAGCATTTT.